The 14 T cell receptor beta chains below come from one sample, sequenced in a study of preoperative IRX-2 immunotherapy in early breast cancer. This sample's treatment: preoperative locoregional IRX-2 cytokine immunotherapy. The data were produced by immunoSEQ multiplex PCR, yet TCRdb's version contains in-frame clones alone and is incomplete. In the table there are more than 20,000 clones, roughly 80% of which are singletons. This specimen consisted of lymph node tissue, obtained before IRX-2 immunotherapy. These receptors came from a human donor with breast cancer.

The chain uses TRBV10-2 and TRBJ2-2; D is unresolved. V was clipped by 4 bases and J by 2 bases, with 5 bases between them. The CDR3 is 13 amino acids. From germline, CDR1 is WSHSY and CDR2 SAAADI. Written as DNA, the CDR3 is TGCGCCAGCAGTGGCGACAACACCGGGGAGCTGTTTTTT. Translated: CASSGDNTGELFF.

The CDR3 here is CASSSFGQGVWTEAFF. The CDR3 region has the DNA TGTGCCAGCAGTTCCTTCGGACAGGGGGTATGGACTGAAGCTTTCTTT. The chain couples TRBV6-8 to TRBJ1-1; the match to TRBD1 covers 10 bases. This CDR3 contains 16 residues. Losses at the gene ends were 4 bases for V and 5 bases for J; bases not matched to a gene: 10. The germline V gene encodes CDR1 MNHGY and CDR2 SAAAGT.

The gene calls are TRBV5-1 and TRBJ2-7; TRBD2 might be the D (7 bases). The CDR3 is 18 amino acids. Germline V gives CDR1 SGHRS, CDR2 YFSETQ. V lost 4 bases to trimming and J lost 5 bases, with 28 bases between them. CDR3 amino acids: CASSTSLWGGGITDEQYF. CDR3 DNA: TGCGCCAGCAGCACCTCCCTTTGGGGCGGGGGCATTACGGACGAGCAGTACTTC.

The chain combines TRBV6-8 with TRBJ1-2; TRBD1 matches 7 bases. Per the germline V gene, CDR1 is MNHGY and CDR2 is SAAAGT. The junction had 12 bases not matched to a gene; V was cut back by 6 bases and J by 8 bases. The CDR3 covers 14 residues. In DNA form, the CDR3 reads TGTGCCAGCAGGGACGGGACAGCCGGGGAAGGCTACACCTTC. Translated: CASRDGTAGEGYTF.

CDR3 DNA: TGTGCCAGCAGCTTAGGGGGTTCTTCTGGAAACACCATATATTTT. Encoded protein: CASSLGGSSGNTIYF. V is TRBV7-1 and J is TRBJ1-3, with D perhaps TRBD1 (6 bases). TRBV7-1 has ORF status, its function being uncertain. The CDR3 is 15 residues long. The germline V and J ends were trimmed by 4 bases and 1 base, with 11 bases remaining between them.

V and J are TRBV11-3 and TRBJ1-2; D may be TRBD1 (6 bases). The CDR3 consists of 14 residues. From germline, CDR1 is SGHNT and CDR2 YENEEA. Trimming pared 1 base from V and 4 bases from J, leaving 10 bases between. The CDR3 region has the DNA TGTGCCAGCAGCTTAGGGACAGCCCCCTATGGCTACACCTTC. It encodes CASSLGTAPYGYTF.

This sequence joins TRBV5-1 and TRBJ1-6; no definite D call. Germline V gene data show CDR1 as SGHRS and CDR2 as YFSETQ. CDR3 length: 14 residues. V was trimmed by 4 bases and J by 9 bases, leaving 14 bases between them. The CDR3 coding sequence is TGCGCCAGCAGCCGTGCCGGTGTAGGTTCACCCCTCCACTTT. Translation gives CASSRAGVGSPLHF.

The gene calls are TRBV28 and TRBJ1-2; D ambiguous. Between the trimmed V and J ends, which lost 6 bases and 8 bases, there was a span of 19 bases. CDR1 MDHEN and CDR2 SYDVKM come from the germline V gene. CDR3 length: 14 residues. CDR3 coding DNA: TGTGCCAGCAGGCAGGCCGCCAGGCTCCACGGCTACACCTTC. It specifies CASRQAARLHGYTF.

V is TRBV11-3 and J is TRBJ2-5, with 16 bases identical to TRBD2. CDR1 is SGHNT and CDR2 is YENEEA in the germline V gene. The CDR3 runs to 17 residues. The ends lost 5 bases at V and 4 bases at J; junction bases unmatched: 7. The CDR3 DNA reads TGTGCCAGCAGCGCGGGACTAGCGGGGGGGCCTGGAGAGACCCAGTACTTC. It codes for CASSAGLAGGPGETQYF. The variable domain in full, completed from reference TRBV11-3 and TRBJ2-5, reads EAGVVQSPRYKIIEKKQPVAFWCNPISGHNTLYWYLQNLGQGPELLIRYENEEAVDDSQLPKDRFSAERLKGVDSTLKIQPAELGDSAVYLCASSAGLAGGPGETQYFGPGTRLLVL.

This clone turned up a few times. The chain joins TRBV11-3 to TRBJ2-7, with D unclear. The V and J ends lost 0 bases and 3 bases respectively, with 15 bases between them. Germline CDR1 SGHNT, CDR2 YENEEA. The CDR3 has 16 amino acids. The CDR3 protein is CASSLEGLRINYEQYF. The CDR3 nucleotides are TGTGCCAGCAGCTTAGAGGGCCTCCGCATCAACTACGAGCAGTACTTC.

V usage is TRBV19 and J usage is TRBJ1-1; possibly TRBD1 for D (5 bases). CDR1 and CDR2 from the germline V gene are LNHDA and SQIVND (reference sequence). The CDR3 sequence is 13 residues long. V was pared by 3 bases and J by 10 bases, with 15 bases between. CDR3 region: CASSIQGNRRAFF. CDR3 bases: TGTGCCAGTAGTATTCAGGGAAATCGGCGAGCTTTCTTT.

This clone was observed a handful of times. The chain recombines TRBV6-8 with TRBJ2-7; unclear D gene. CDR1 and CDR2 from the germline V gene are MNHGY and SAAAGT. V lost 5 bases to trimming and J lost 4 bases, with 9 bases between them. This CDR3 has 12 amino acids. CDR3 amino acids: CASSEWVYEQYF. The CDR3 nucleotides read TGTGCCAGCAGTGAGTGGGTTTACGAGCAGTACTTC.

This clone has a handful of counts. The chain carries TRBV30 and TRBJ1-3; possible D gene TRBD1, 6 bases. Germline lookup yields CDR1 GTSNPN and CDR2 SVGIG (reference sequence). The CDR3 is 13 residues long. Trimming took off 4 bases at V and 7 bases at J, with 14 bases between the two ends. The CDR3 reads CAWMPGAGNTIYF. Here the CDR3 DNA reads TGTGCCTGGATGCCGGGGGCAGGGAACACCATATATTTT.

The V and J genes are TRBV28 and TRBJ1-2, with D perhaps matching TRBD1 (5 bases). In germline, CDR1 is MDHEN, CDR2 SYDVKM. The CDR3 sequence is 12 residues long. Trimming removed 6 bases from V and 5 bases from J, with 10 bases in between. The CDR3 sequence: CASRTGTYGYTF. The DNA of the CDR3 is TGTGCCAGCAGGACCGGGACGTATGGCTACACCTTC.